This T cell receptor beta chain was retrieved from a study of T cell responses to AZD1222 COVID-19 vaccine. Trimming shortened V by 3 bases and J by 7 bases, and 18 bases separated the two germline ends. Germline V gives CDR1 SGHTA, CDR2 FQGNSA. The CDR3 contains 15 residues. Sequenced by immunoSEQ multiplex PCR; TCRdb stores in-frame clones only, minus some. The table lists roughly 160,000 clones, 92% of them singletons. Study-level results: An increase in Spike-specific TCR breadth and depth was observed after two AZD1222 doses. Clonal diversity was possibly underestimated, and white British individuals and females predominated among donors.

As for this clone: Its target is unknown.

The source is an adult who received the AZD1222 COVID-19 vaccine. This chain links TRBV7-2 with TRBJ1-2; a weak D match, TRBD1 (6 bases). The material sequenced was peripheral blood, taken 28 days after the second AZD1222 dose. CDR3 in DNA: TGTGCCAGCAGCTTTGCGGGACAAAAGCATGGTGGCTACACCTTC. Protein: CASSFAGQKHGGYTF.